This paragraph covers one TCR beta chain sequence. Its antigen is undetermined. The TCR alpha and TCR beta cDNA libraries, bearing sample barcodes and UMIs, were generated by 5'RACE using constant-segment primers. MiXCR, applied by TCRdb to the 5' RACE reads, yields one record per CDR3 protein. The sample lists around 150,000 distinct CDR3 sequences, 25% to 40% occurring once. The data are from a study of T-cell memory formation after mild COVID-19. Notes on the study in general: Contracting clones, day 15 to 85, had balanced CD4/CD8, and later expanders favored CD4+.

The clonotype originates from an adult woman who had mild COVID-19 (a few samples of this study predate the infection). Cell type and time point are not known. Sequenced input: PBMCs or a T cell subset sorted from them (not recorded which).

The CDR3 loop is CATSPGGAEDEQFF. The CDR3 bases are TGCGCCACCTCCCCCGGGGGGGCCGAAGATGAGCAGTTCTTC. The chain carries TRBV5-1 and TRBJ2-1; TRBD2 matches at 8 bases. This CDR3 has 14 amino acids. J was trimmed by 8 bases and V by 9 bases; bases with no gene match: 13. The germline gives CDR1 SGHRS, CDR2 YFSETQ. The whole variable domain, filled in from reference TRBV5-1 and TRBJ2-1, reads KAGVTQTPRYLIKTRGQQVTLSCSPISGHRSVSWYQQTPGQGLQFLFEYFSETQRNKGNFPGRFSGRQFSNSRSEMNVSTLELGDSALYLCATSPGGAEDEQFFGPGTRLTVL.